This T cell receptor (beta chain) was recovered during a study of blood T cell repertoires in COVID-19 (dated by TCRdb to 2019 to 2021). For context, the study as a whole: Samples covering the acute and convalescent phases of COVID-19 were provided by collaborators in the United States, Italy and Spain. The prospective study material was composed of cDNA or gDNA derived from T cells, B-cell-depleted T cells, or PBMCs. Subjects who had been exposed to COVID-19, were actively infected with it, or had recovered from it provided the deeply sampled blood TCRbeta repertoires that made up the dataset. The repertoires were released in a freely available public database intended as a resource for research on the immune response to SARS-CoV-2. Samples were obtained from the ongoing ImmuneRACE study (first 160 participants) and from over 1,000 subjects provided by 6 global collaborators. Nearly every sample came with metadata listing a de-identified subject ID, COVID-19 status, age in years and sex. Where available, HLA class I and class II types were obtained from metadata supplied by the sample provider rather than from assay-based typing. Study-wide findings and limitations: The amount of clinical and demographic metadata varied by source and participant and was provided uncurated.

Enrolling through a virtual design, the prospective study's participants ranged in age from roughly 18 to 95 years and lived across roughly 23 United States geographic areas. Cohort assignment in the prospective study relied on participant-reported clinical history from a screening survey and a study questionnaire. ImmuneRACE Cohort 3 recovered participants were defined by two consecutive negative NP/OP PCR tests, healthcare professional clearance, or symptom resolution. In the prospective study, mobile phlebotomists collected whole blood, serum and a nasopharyngeal or oropharyngeal swab from each participant. Additional blood draws and questionnaires over an approximately 2-month period could optionally be provided by prospective study participants. Blood samples from the prospective study were shipped frozen or at room temperature prior to DNA extraction. Of note for this clone: Its antigen is not yet known. Per-base quality was not reported, and no clone a single base away is much larger than it.

TCRbeta CDR3 regions were amplified from genomic DNA using the immunoSEQ Assay, a bias-controlled multiplex PCR. From the authors' description of their analysis: The number of nucleated cells in each sample was estimated from the amplification of reference gene primers within the assay. To quantify the absolute abundance of each unique TCRbeta CDR3 rearrangement, sequence reads were collapsed and filtered. Productive Simpson clonality was computed per sample as the square root of Simpson's diversity index over productive rearrangements. Entries here come from immuneACCESS through TCRdb and include only in-frame sequences with V and J called. Some clones fail to appear in such tables; in the studies checked, an unresolved V gene covers under half of the shortfall, and the cause of the remainder is unknown. Clone size and V and J calls were adopted from that table, with D and trimming inferred from the DNA. In all, the sample holds over 200,000 clones, and more than 80% of those were seen once. The top ten constitute 1.8% of the sample.

Sequencing was carried out using PBMCs or T cells enriched from blood (not recorded which). The clonotype originates from a man in his sixties who had recovered from COVID-19.

The DNA is as follows: TGTGCCAGCAGTCCCGGGACAGGGCGGTCGGGATTTAGCACAGATACGCAGTATTTT. This codes for CASSPGTGRSGFSTDTQYF. The V and J segments used are TRBV27 and TRBJ2-3; 9 bases in the middle match TRBD1. For this chain, trimming is 5 bases at the V end and 0 bases at the J end, and the number of junction bases without a gene match is 15. CDR3 length: 19 amino acids, cysteine to phenylalanine. Of the read, only the CDR3 DNA is kept; its 57 bases are in frame from base 1. From the germline V gene (reference sequence), CDR1 is MNHEY and CDR2 is SMNVEV.